Following are 2 T cell receptor beta chains from one sample sequenced in a study of cytomegalovirus exposure and HLA in healthy donors. PCR involved 60 Vbeta and 13 Jbeta primers. The data were produced by immunoSEQ multiplex PCR, yet TCRdb's version contains in-frame clones alone and is incomplete. The sample records 150,000 to 200,000 clones, 80% to 85% being singletons. The sequencing input was PBMCs. The receptors were sampled from a boy younger than 18 in good health and CMV-seronegative.

This clone has a handful of counts. The rearrangement links TRBV7-8 to TRBJ1-1; 8 bases are shared with TRBD1. Germline V lookup: CDR1 SGHVS, CDR2 FQNEAQ. The CDR3 has 13 residues. V shed 5 bases, J shed 3 bases, and the junction held 2 bases outside the gene matches. The CDR3 spells CASSVDRDTEAFF. The CDR3 DNA is TGTGCCAGCAGCGTGGACAGGGACACTGAAGCTTTCTTT.

This clone was seen only once. The rearrangement joins TRBV5-6 to TRBJ1-1; D is possibly TRBD1 (5 bases). Germline V lookup: CDR1 SGHDT, CDR2 YYEEEE. This CDR3 has 14 amino acids. V dropped 0 bases and J dropped 6 bases, with 12 bases sitting between them. CDR3 bases: TGTGCCAGCAGCTTGGCGACAGTTGGTCCTGAAGCTTTCTTT. It is translated as CASSLATVGPEAFF.